The 15 T cell receptor beta chains listed next were all sequenced from one sample in a study of T cell clones after liver transplantation. Sequencing was performed with immunoSEQ multiplex PCR; in TCRdb, only in-frame clones are kept and a portion is missing. The sample includes nearly 55,000 clones, about 88% seen only once; the top ten take over 7%. Sequencing was performed on CD4+ T cells from blood, taken before liver transplant. All receptors come from a human donor who received a liver transplant.

Comments on this clone: The germline gene is not matched at one end of the junction; a read error may be the cause. CDR3 sequence: CASGQGTQYF. Here the CDR3 DNA reads TGTGCCAGCGGACAAGGGACCCAGTACTTC. The rearrangement joins TRBV7-2 to TRBJ2-5, with D maybe TRBD1 (5 bases). Looked up from germline, CDR1 is SGHTA and CDR2 is FQGNSA. The CDR3 extends over 10 amino acids.

This clone has a handful of counts. In nucleotides, the CDR3 is TGTGCCAGCGGCGACCGGGACAGGGGGCCTTCTGGGGAGCTGTTTTTT. This encodes CASGDRDRGPSGELFF. The rearrangement uses TRBV7-9 and TRBJ2-2; 12 bases match TRBD1. The V and J ends lost 8 bases and 8 bases, in that order; junction bases with no gene match: 12. This CDR3 region has 16 residues. Germline loops: CDR1 SEHNR, CDR2 FQNEAQ (reference sequence). The full variable domain, its missing parts supplied by reference TRBV7-9 and TRBJ2-2, is DTGVSQNPRHKITKRGQNVTFRCDPISEHNRLYWYRQTLGQGPEFLTYFQNEAQLEKSRLLSDRFSAERPKGSFSTLEIQRTEQGDSAMYLCASGDRDRGPSGELFFGEGSRLTVL.

The chain joins TRBV19 to TRBJ1-1; tentative D call: TRBD1 (5 bases). V lost 5 bases and J 5 bases, leaving 12 bases between the germline ends. The CDR3 extends over 13 amino acids. Germline values: CDR1 LNHDA, CDR2 SQIVND (reference sequence). The DNA for the CDR3 is TGTGCCAGTAGTTCGACCGGGGGGACTGAAGCTTTCTTT. Translated: CASSSTGGTEAFF.

The rearrangement joins TRBV6-5 to TRBJ2-7, with D uncertain. V lost 6 bases, J lost 11 bases, and 23 bases lay in between. The CDR3 length is 14 residues. From germline, CDR1 is MNHEY and CDR2 SVGAGI. CDR3 sequence (DNA): TGTGCCAGCAGCCTGGACCGCTCCTATCTAGGCAAGTACTTC. It codes for CASSLDRSYLGKYF.

This rearrangement joins TRBV18 to TRBJ1-2; a weak D match, TRBD1 (5 bases). From germline, CDR1 is KGHSH and CDR2 LQKENI. There are 15 residues in the CDR3. V lost 4 bases and J 4 bases, leaving 16 bases between the germline ends. In DNA, the CDR3 is TGTGCCAGCTCACAATCCGGGACGGAGGCCTATGGCTACACCTTC. Its protein product is CASSQSGTEAYGYTF.

The CDR3 coding sequence is TGTGCCAGCAGCTTCTGGGACGTCCCTATCCAAGAGACCCAGTACTTC. Amino acid sequence: CASSFWDVPIQETQYF. The gene calls are TRBV11-3 and TRBJ2-5; D may correspond to TRBD1 or TRBD2 (5 bases each). Per germline, CDR1 SGHNT and CDR2 YENEEA. The CDR3 has 16 amino acids. V shed 3 bases and J shed 1 base, with 15 bases lying between them.

V usage is TRBV7-7 and J usage is TRBJ1-4; D is unclear. Trimming took 5 bases from V and 4 from J, leaving 8 bases between them. The germline CDR1 and CDR2 sequences are SSHAT and FNYEAQ (reference sequence). This CDR3 comprises 13 residues. CDR3: CASSRDVNEKLFF. The DNA for the CDR3 is TGTGCCAGCAGCCGGGATGTTAATGAAAAACTGTTTTTT.

CDR3 loop: CASSQRLAGVGTYEQYF. In DNA, the CDR3 is TGTGCCAGCAGCCAGCGACTAGCGGGAGTTGGAACCTACGAGCAGTACTTC. This sequence joins TRBV28 and TRBJ2-7; TRBD2 matches 12 bases. Germline V gene sequence: CDR1 MDHEN, CDR2 SYDVKM. CDR3 size: 17 residues. The V and J ends lost 6 bases and 2 bases, in that order; junction bases with no gene match: 11.

V and J are TRBV18 and TRBJ2-3, with 7 positions matching TRBD2. V trimming: 1 base; J trimming: 4 bases; junction bases outside the gene matches: 2. The CDR3 is made up of 14 amino acids. The germline V gene encodes CDR1 KGHSH and CDR2 LQKENI. As DNA, the CDR3 is TGTGCCAGCTCACCACAGGGGAGGGCAGATACGCAGTATTTT. Protein: CASSPQGRADTQYF.

The chain recombines TRBV5-4 with TRBJ2-7; TRBD2 agrees at 7 bases. V lost 1 base to trimming and J lost 3 bases; unmatched junction nucleotides: 7. This CDR3 comprises 15 residues. Per germline, CDR1 SGHNT and CDR2 YYREEE (reference sequence). This chain's CDR3 is CASSLSRGSFYEQYF. The CDR3 nucleotides read TGTGCCAGCAGCTTGTCGCGGGGGAGCTTCTACGAGCAGTACTTC.

The chain recombines TRBV5-1 with TRBJ2-1; perhaps TRBD1 as D (5 bases). This CDR3 spans 13 amino acids. The V gene's germline CDR1 is SGHRS and CDR2 YFSETQ. V lost 0 bases and J lost 12, with 13 bases in between. CDR3: CASSLGGQSGQFF. The CDR3 nucleotides read TGCGCCAGCAGCTTGGGGGGCCAATCGGGGCAGTTCTTC.

This chain uses TRBV5-4 with TRBJ1-4; the match to TRBD1 covers 9 bases. This CDR3 comprises 14 residues. Germline CDR1 SGHNT, CDR2 YYREEE (reference sequence). Losses at the gene ends were 3 bases for V and 5 bases for J; bases not matched to a gene: 2. CDR3 residues: CASSWTGENEKLFF. The CDR3 DNA follows: TGTGCCAGCAGCTGGACAGGGGAGAATGAAAAACTGTTTTTT.

V usage is TRBV7-2 and J usage is TRBJ2-7; no clear D gene. Trimming left V 3 bases short and J 3 bases short, with 12 bases between. The CDR3 loop spans 14 amino acids. From germline, CDR1 is SGHTA and CDR2 FQGNSA. The CDR3 here is CASSFTSRGYEQYF. Here the CDR3 DNA reads TGTGCCAGCAGCTTCACCAGCCGAGGCTACGAGCAGTACTTC.

In its sample, this clone was seen a few times. The chain employs TRBV9 and TRBJ2-7, with 11 bases matching TRBD2. CDR1 and CDR2 (germline): SGDLS, YYNGEE. The V gene end was trimmed by 5 bases and the J gene end by 0 bases; junction bases not matched to a gene: 4. The CDR3 consists of 15 residues. CDR3 sequence reads: CASSKLAGASYEQYF. The CDR3, as DNA: TGTGCCAGCAGTAAACTAGCGGGAGCCTCCTACGAGCAGTACTTC.

This chain uses TRBV18 with TRBJ1-6, with 9 bases lining up with TRBD1. The CDR3 has 16 amino acids. Germline lookup yields CDR1 KGHSH and CDR2 LQKENI. The trim removed 4 bases at V and 5 bases at J, leaving 6 bases unmatched. The CDR3 is CASSLSTGGDNSPLHF. The DNA of the CDR3 is TGTGCCAGCTCACTCTCGACAGGGGGGGATAATTCACCCCTCCACTTT.